The 9 T cell receptor beta chains below come from one sample, sequenced in a study of T-cell memory formation after mild COVID-19. TCRdb re-derived calls from the 5' RACE reads in MiXCR, one entry per CDR3 protein. The table lists approximately 450,000 distinct CDR3 sequences, about 18% of them singletons. Sequencing was performed on PBMCs or a T cell subset sorted from them (not recorded which). These TCRs come from an adult woman who had mild COVID-19 (a few samples of this study predate the infection). Cell type and time point are not known.

This clonotype was seen more than once but under ten times. The J gene is TRBJ2-7, the V gene TRBV5-5; D perhaps matches TRBD1 (6 bases). Germline V gene sequence: CDR1 SGHKS, CDR2 YYEKEE (reference sequence). There are 12 residues in the CDR3. V was cut by 0 bases and J by 6 bases, with 7 bases left in between. CDR3 in DNA: TGTGCCAGCAGCTTGGACAGGGTCGAGCAGTACTTC. Protein sequence: CASSLDRVEQYF.

This clonotype was found a few times. The genes are TRBV7-2 and TRBJ2-2, with 9 bases matching TRBD1. Germline V gene data show CDR1 as SGHTA and CDR2 as FQGNSA. The V and J ends lost 2 bases and 1 base, in that order; junction bases with no gene match: 5. This CDR3 region has 17 residues. CDR3 nucleotides: TGTGCCAGCAGCTTAAGAGGACAGGGGTTGAACACCGGGGAGCTGTTTTTT. It specifies CASSLRGQGLNTGELFF.

This clonotype was seen a few times. This rearrangement joins TRBV6-6 to TRBJ2-1, with a weak D call TRBD1 (5 bases). CDR1 and CDR2 from the germline V gene are MNHNY and SVGAGI (reference sequence). The CDR3 is 16 residues long. The ends were cut back, 2 bases at V and 3 bases at J, with 14 bases in the middle. The CDR3 loop is CASSYHQGRYYNEQFF. The CDR3 nucleotides read TGTGCCAGCAGTTACCACCAGGGAAGATACTACAATGAGCAGTTCTTC.

This clonotype was counted a few times. The V and J genes are TRBV27 and TRBJ2-5; TRBD2 matches 12 bases. The length of the CDR3 is 17 residues. Germline CDR1 is MNHEY and CDR2 is SMNVEV (reference sequence). The V gene end was trimmed by 9 bases and the J gene end by 2 bases; junction bases not matched to a gene: 13. The chain's CDR3 is CARPYRRTSGIQETQYF. The DNA for the CDR3 is TGTGCCAGGCCCTACAGGCGGACTAGCGGGATTCAAGAGACCCAGTACTTC.

This clonotype occurred a few times. The chain has TRBV5-1 and TRBJ2-7, with D perhaps matching TRBD1 (6 bases). Trimming stripped 1 base from V and 4 bases from J, with 27 bases between. CDR3 length: 19 amino acids. From germline, CDR1 is SGHRS and CDR2 YFSETQ. CDR3 sequence (DNA): TGCGCCAGCAGCTTGCCGGGACCTATGAGGGCGCCTCAGGGGTACGAGCAGTACTTC. It codes for CASSLPGPMRAPQGYEQYF.

This clonotype came up a few times. This chain links TRBV11-1 with TRBJ1-1; a weak D match, TRBD1 (6 bases). Germline V gene sequence: CDR1 SGHAT, CDR2 FQDESV (reference sequence). The CDR3 loop spans 15 amino acids. V was pared by 5 bases and J by 3 bases, with 16 bases between. CDR3 coding DNA: TGTGCCAGCAGCGCGAATTCTAACAGGGACACTGAAGCTTTCTTT. Protein sequence: CASSANSNRDTEAFF.

This clonotype was observed many times. The chain joins TRBV7-9 to TRBJ2-7, with unresolved D. From germline, CDR1 is SEHNR and CDR2 FQNEAQ (reference sequence). Deletions cut 1 base from V and 1 base from J, with 8 bases between. This CDR3 is 14 amino acids long. The CDR3: CASSLGTYSYEQYF. The CDR3 nucleotides read TGTGCCAGCAGCTTAGGCACCTATTCCTACGAGCAGTACTTC.

This rearrangement joins TRBV20-1 to TRBJ1-5; no definite D call. This CDR3 is 16 amino acids long. The germline V gene encodes CDR1 DFQATT and CDR2 SNEGSKA (reference sequence). The V gene lost 0 bases and the J gene lost 3 bases, with 15 bases spanning the gap. The CDR3 here is CSARDGGRGNNQPQHF. CDR3 DNA: TGCAGTGCTAGAGATGGCGGGAGAGGGAACAATCAGCCCCAGCATTTT.

The chain is built from TRBV6-5 and TRBJ2-1, with TRBD2 matching over 13 bases. Unmatched junction bases numbered 5, after V lost 5 bases and J lost 7 bases. Germline CDR1 is MNHEY and CDR2 is SVGAGI. The CDR3 runs 15 residues. The CDR3 nucleotides are TGTGCCAGCAGTCGCGGGACTAGCGGGAATAATGAGCAGTTCTTC. Translation: CASSRGTSGNNEQFF.